Below are 2 T cell receptor beta chains sequenced from a single sample in a study of CXCR3-negative and CXCR3-positive naive CD8 T cells. Overall study results and limits: For CXCR3-positive naive cells, TRB CDR3s were more hydrophobic than those of CXCR3-negative naive cells.

These receptors' targets are unknown. The libraries of TRB cDNA were prepared using 5' RACE with UMI labels. No DNA is given; TCRdb re-called the 5' RACE reads and lists each CDR3 protein once. In all, the sample yields about 120,000 distinct CDR3 sequences. Sequenced sample: naive CXCR3+ CD8+ T cells from blood. Subset: CD45RO-CCR7+CD27+CD95- naive CD8+ T cells expressing CXCR3 (TNR3+). These TCRs come from a human donor in good health. Some clones in this sample may be carry-over from other donors' samples.

The chain is built from TRBV5-1 and TRBJ2-3; TCRdb picks TRBD1, but there is no DNA to check that call. The CDR3 extends over 15 amino acids. Per germline, CDR1 SGHRS and CDR2 YFSETQ. The CDR3 protein is CASSLVWGPTDTQYF.

The chain carries TRBV20-1 and TRBJ2-7; TCRdb lists TRBD1, though no DNA is available to test this call. Germline lookup yields CDR1 DFQATT and CDR2 SNEGSKA (reference sequence). This CDR3 comprises 12 residues. The CDR3: CSARELGGEQYF.